Detailed here is one T cell receptor (beta chain). Its antigen is unknown. The length of the CDR3 is 17 residues. Germline V gene sequence: CDR1 SNHLY, CDR2 FYNNEI. V shed 6 bases, J shed 6 bases, and the junction held 15 bases outside the gene matches. The data are from a study of T cell clones after liver transplantation. Broader study findings: Low donor cell numbers restricted donor-reactive repertoire measurement in a couple of subjects.

Sequencing was performed with immunoSEQ multiplex PCR; in TCRdb, only in-frame clones are kept and a portion is missing. The repertoire holds tens of thousands of clones, 70% to 90% seen once, with over 13% in the top ten. The material was CD8+ T cells from blood, obtained 12 months after liver transplant. The chain is built from TRBV2 and TRBJ1-4; 8 nucleotides agree with TRBD1. This clonotype was obtained from a human patient who received a liver transplant. Some of these T cells may belong to the graft donor. As DNA, the CDR3 is TGTGCCAGCAGAATACGGACAGGGCGGATAGGTGATGAAAAACTGTTTTTT. Translation: CASRIRTGRIGDEKLFF.